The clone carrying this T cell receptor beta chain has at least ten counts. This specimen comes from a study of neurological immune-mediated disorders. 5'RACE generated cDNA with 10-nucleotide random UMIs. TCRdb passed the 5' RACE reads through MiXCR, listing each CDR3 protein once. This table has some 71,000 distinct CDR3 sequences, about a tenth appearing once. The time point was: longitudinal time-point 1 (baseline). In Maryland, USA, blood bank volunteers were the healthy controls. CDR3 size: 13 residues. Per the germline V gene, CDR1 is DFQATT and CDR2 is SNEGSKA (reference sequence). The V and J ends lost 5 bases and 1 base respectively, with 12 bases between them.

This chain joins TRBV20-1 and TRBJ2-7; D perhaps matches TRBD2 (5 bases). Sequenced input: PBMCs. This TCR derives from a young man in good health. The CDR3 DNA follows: TGCAGTGCTGGCCCGGGGAGATCCTACGAGCAGTACTTC. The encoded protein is CSAGPGRSYEQYF.